This T cell receptor (beta chain) came from a study of OX40 agonist ivuxolimab in advanced cancers. Method: immunoSEQ multiplex PCR; TCRdb's copy keeps in-frame clones and lacks some. The table lists tens of thousands of clones, 80% to 90% of them singletons. The receptor was derived from an adult with an advanced solid tumor such as melanoma, head and neck, liver or kidney cancer. The starting material was CD4+ or CD8+ T cells sorted from blood, obtained in a trial of the OX40 agonist ivuxolimab.

For the CDR3, the DNA is TGTGCCAGCAGCCTGACAGGGATGAACACTGAAGCTTTCTTT. Its protein product is CASSLTGMNTEAFF. The rearrangement uses TRBV6-4 and TRBJ1-1, with TRBD1 matching over 7 bases. Trimming at V came to 6 bases and at J to 0 bases, leaving 4 bases not matched to a gene. This CDR3 spans 14 amino acids. Germline V gives CDR1 MRHNA, CDR2 SNTAGT.